The 28 T cell receptor beta chains below were found in one sample sequenced in a study of shared clonotypes between healthy human individuals. Clones were read by immunoSEQ multiplex PCR, and TCRdb kept only the in-frame ones, dropping some. Among 2,500,000 or so clones, around 90% were seen once, and the ten largest hold about 0.36%. The sample taken for sequencing was naive CD4+ T cells from PBMCs. The subset denotes: CD45RA+ positively selected. The receptor source for this set is a man between 18 and 29 years old in good health. Some clones in this sample may be carry-over from other donors' samples.

On this clone itself: Other DNA sequences from this sample encode an identical CDR3 as well. This chain joins TRBV29-1 and TRBJ2-7, with D possibly being TRBD1 or TRBD2 (7 bases each). Germline V CDR1 and CDR2: SQVTM, ANQGSEA. V was shortened by 4 bases and J by 5 bases, with 9 bases between the two germline ends. This CDR3 has 11 amino acids. CDR3 sequence (DNA): TGCAGCGTTGCAGGGGGGGACGAGCAGTACTTC. Protein: CSVAGGDEQYF.

The J gene is TRBJ2-7, the V gene TRBV7-2; D is perhaps TRBD2 (6 bases). The V gene lost 1 base and the J gene lost 9 bases, with 19 bases spanning the gap. Germline V CDR1 and CDR2: SGHTA, FQGNSA. The CDR3 covers 15 residues. CDR3 residues: CASSLERASRGGQYF. DNA for the CDR3: TGTGCCAGCAGCTTAGAGCGGGCTAGCCGGGGCGGGCAGTACTTC.

The chain carries TRBV2 and TRBJ2-1; D ambiguous. The length of the CDR3 is 13 residues. Trimming took off 8 bases at V and 4 bases at J, with 12 bases between the two ends. In germline, CDR1 is SNHLY, CDR2 FYNNEI. Written as DNA, the CDR3 is TGTGCCAGCCGCCGGGCGGTATACAATGAGCAGTTCTTC. This codes for CASRRAVYNEQFF.

V usage is TRBV5-6 and J usage is TRBJ2-5; possible D gene TRBD1, 6 bases. V was trimmed by 4 bases and J by 3 bases, leaving 13 bases between them. CDR3 size: 14 residues. The germline V gene encodes CDR1 SGHDT and CDR2 YYEEEE. CDR3 sequence: CASSLQGTEETQYF. CDR3 nucleotide sequence: TGTGCCAGCAGCCTACAGGGTACGGAAGAGACCCAGTACTTC.

V usage is TRBV28 and J usage is TRBJ1-4; 9 bases match TRBD1. This CDR3 has 14 residues. The ends lost 6 bases at V and 7 bases at J; junction bases unmatched: 6. Germline assignment: CDR1 MDHEN and CDR2 SYDVKM. The CDR3 DNA reads TGTGCCAGCAGACCGGGACAGGGATTTGAAAAACTGTTTTTT. It translates to CASRPGQGFEKLFF.

A remark on this clone: Other DNA sequences from this sample encode an identical CDR3 as well. This chain links TRBV28 with TRBJ1-1, with 7 bases identical to TRBD1. V shed 5 bases, J shed 1 base, and the junction held 7 bases outside the gene matches. Germline loops: CDR1 MDHEN, CDR2 SYDVKM. The CDR3 has 15 amino acids. The CDR3 coding sequence is TGTGCCAGCAGTCTAGGGGACAGACGGAACACTGAAGCTTTCTTT. Protein sequence: CASSLGDRRNTEAFF.

The J gene is TRBJ1-5, the V gene TRBV4-2; TRBD1 is a possible D gene (6 bases). This CDR3 is 17 amino acids long. Deletions cut 1 base from V and 2 bases from J, with 15 bases between. Germline loops: CDR1 LGHNA, CDR2 YNFKEQ. The CDR3 here is CASSQASWGAGNQPQHF. CDR3 coding DNA: TGTGCCAGCAGCCAAGCCTCTTGGGGGGCGGGCAATCAGCCCCAGCATTTT.

The rearrangement uses TRBV7-2 and TRBJ2-1; no firm D call. The V gene's germline CDR1 is SGHTA and CDR2 FQGNSA. The CDR3 spans 14 residues. Trimming left V 0 bases short and J 2 bases short, with 5 bases between. CDR3 region: CASSLAVTYNEQFF. CDR3 DNA: TGTGCCAGCAGCTTAGCGGTAACCTACAATGAGCAGTTCTTC.

The J gene is TRBJ2-7, the V gene TRBV2; perhaps TRBD1 as D (6 bases). Trimming took off 3 bases at V and 2 bases at J, with 11 bases between the two ends. The CDR3 runs 14 residues. The germline CDR1 and CDR2 sequences are SNHLY and FYNNEI. The CDR3 DNA sequence: TGTGCCAGCAGTGAGTTTACAGGGACCTACGAGCAGTACTTC. As protein: CASSEFTGTYEQYF.

The J gene is TRBJ2-3, the V gene TRBV7-2, with 12 bases aligning to TRBD2. This CDR3 has 18 amino acids. Per the germline V gene, CDR1 is SGHTA and CDR2 is FQGNSA. V dropped 5 bases and J dropped 4; count of bases not matched to a gene: 13. This CDR3 is CASSRMIATSGRADTQYF. The CDR3 bases are TGTGCCAGCAGCCGTATGATAGCGACTAGCGGGAGAGCAGATACGCAGTATTTT. The variable domain in full, completed from reference TRBV7-2 and TRBJ2-3, reads GAGVSQSPSNKVTEKGKDVELRCDPISGHTALYWYRQSLGQGLEFLIYFQGNSAPDKSGLPSDRFSAERTGGSVSTLTIQRTQQEDSAVYLCASSRMIATSGRADTQYFGPGTRLTVL.

This rearrangement joins TRBV28 to TRBJ1-5; no clear D gene. This CDR3 is 14 amino acids long. Germline-derived CDR1 and CDR2 are MDHEN and SYDVKM. The V end was cut by 3 bases, the J end by 6 bases, with 12 bases between. Here the CDR3 DNA reads TGTGCCAGCAGTTTTTTCAATTCGGGTCAGCCCCAGCATTTT. Its translation: CASSFFNSGQPQHF.

This chain connects TRBV29-1 to TRBJ2-7; a weak D match, TRBD1 (6 bases). From germline, CDR1 is SQVTM and CDR2 ANQGSEA. Trimming stripped 6 bases from V and 9 bases from J, with 18 bases between. The CDR3 length is 12 residues. The CDR3 here is CSVERGGGVQYF. The CDR3 bases are TGCAGCGTGGAAAGAGGGGGTGGCGTGCAGTACTTC.

In this sample, this clone turned up a few times. The rearrangement uses TRBV30 and TRBJ1-1; D might be TRBD1 (5 bases). Per germline, CDR1 GTSNPN and CDR2 SVGIG (reference sequence). Trimming took off 0 bases at V and 2 bases at J, with 10 bases between the two ends. This CDR3 spans 14 amino acids. CDR3 in DNA: TGTGCCTGGAGTGTAATCAGGGTAAACACTGAAGCTTTCTTT. Protein: CAWSVIRVNTEAFF.

V and J are TRBV5-5 and TRBJ1-2; maybe TRBD1 (5 bases). V was shortened by 5 bases and J by 0 bases, with 17 bases between the two germline ends. Germline V lookup: CDR1 SGHKS, CDR2 YYEKEE (reference sequence). The CDR3 contains 16 residues. The CDR3 region has the DNA TGTGCCAGCAGTTATAGGGTTGGGGACGCTAACTATGGCTACACCTTC. Encoded protein: CASSYRVGDANYGYTF.

This clone was seen a few times. This chain connects TRBV6-1 to TRBJ1-1; unclear D gene. The CDR3 consists of 14 residues. With 2 bases removed from V and 1 base from J, the gap between germline ends came to 8 bases. Germline loops: CDR1 MNHNS, CDR2 SASEGT. The CDR3 here is CASSEHIRNTEAFF. The CDR3 region has the DNA TGTGCCAGCAGTGAACACATACGGAACACTGAAGCTTTCTTT.

This clone appeared once. The rearrangement joins TRBV5-1 to TRBJ1-2, with TRBD1 identical over 9 bases. The V gene end was trimmed by 1 base and the J gene end by 6 bases; junction bases not matched to a gene: 4. This CDR3 has 14 residues. Germline V gene data show CDR1 as SGHRS and CDR2 as YFSETQ. CDR3 in amino acids: CASSLTGTGNGYTF. CDR3 in DNA: TGCGCCAGCAGCTTGACAGGGACAGGGAATGGCTACACCTTC.

This chain uses TRBV2 with TRBJ2-1; TRBD2 matches 11 bases. After removal of 6 bases from V and 6 bases from J, the junction contained 7 bases not matched to a gene. CDR1 is SNHLY and CDR2 is FYNNEI in the germline V gene. CDR3 length: 15 amino acids. The CDR3 DNA reads as TGTGCCAGCAGGACAAGACTAGCGGGGACCAATGAGCAGTTCTTC. This translates into CASRTRLAGTNEQFF. Complete variable domain (other parts from reference TRBV2 and TRBJ2-1): EPEVTQTPSHQVTQMGQEVILRCVPISNHLYFYWYRQILGQKVEFLVSFYNNEISEKSEIFDDQFSVERPDGSNFTLKIRSTKLEDSAMYFCASRTRLAGTNEQFFGPGTRLTVL.

The CDR3 DNA is TGTGCCAGCTCACTTATTGAGGGACTAGCGGGGGACAATGAGCAGTTCTTC. Protein product: CASSLIEGLAGDNEQFF. The genes are TRBV18 and TRBJ2-1, with 14 bases fitting TRBD2. Trimming removed 4 bases from V and 5 bases from J; junction bases left unmatched: 7. The CDR3 runs to 17 residues. The V gene's germline CDR1 is KGHSH and CDR2 LQKENI.

CDR3 DNA sequence: TGCGCCAGCAGCGACAGGGCCGGAAACACCATATATTTT. It translates to CASSDRAGNTIYF. The chain has TRBV5-1 and TRBJ1-3; 7 bases are a match to TRBD1. In germline, CDR1 is SGHRS, CDR2 YFSETQ. J was trimmed by 4 bases and V by 4 bases; bases with no gene match: 2. The CDR3 loop spans 13 amino acids.

The CDR3 loop is CASSLPAGRNYGYTF. In DNA, the CDR3 is TGTGCCAGCAGCTTACCTGCTGGGCGTAACTATGGCTACACCTTC. The V gene is TRBV7-2, the J gene TRBJ1-2; D unclear. From germline, CDR1 is SGHTA and CDR2 FQGNSA. The CDR3 has 15 residues. Trimming cost V 2 bases and J 1 base, with 11 bases left between them.

A remark on this clone: Other nucleotide sequences in the sample specify the same CDR3. The CDR3 sequence is CASSLGGPNQPQHF. DNA of the CDR3: TGTGCCAGCAGTCTCGGGGGACCCAATCAGCCCCAGCATTTT. The chain uses TRBV28 and TRBJ1-5; maybe TRBD1 (5 bases). CDR3 length: 14 residues. V gave up 5 bases and J gave up 3 bases, with 11 bases separating them. CDR1 and CDR2 from the germline V gene are MDHEN and SYDVKM.

A note on this clone: Other nucleotide sequences in the sample specify the same CDR3. The chain employs TRBV28 and TRBJ1-3, with 8 bases matching TRBD1. This CDR3 is built from 14 residues. Trimming removed 4 bases from V and 5 bases from J; junction bases left unmatched: 4. In germline, CDR1 is MDHEN, CDR2 SYDVKM. CDR3 in DNA: TGTGCCAGCAGTTCTCAGGGGGCGCGAAACACCATATATTTT. Translation: CASSSQGARNTIYF. Full variable domain (outside the CDR3, taken from reference TRBV28 and TRBJ1-3): DVKVTQSSRYLVKRTGEKVFLECVQDMDHENMFWYRQDPGLGLRLIYFSYDVKMKEKGDIPEGYSVSREKKERFSLILESASTNQTSMYLCASSSQGARNTIYFGEGSWLTVV.

Worth noting for this clone: Other nucleotide sequences from this sample produce the same CDR3. V is TRBV5-1 and J is TRBJ2-7; TRBD1 matches at 8 bases. The germline V gene encodes CDR1 SGHRS and CDR2 YFSETQ. The CDR3 is made up of 15 amino acids. With V trimmed by 3 bases and J by 4 bases, 9 bases remained unmatched. The CDR3 protein is CASSSTGTGGYEQYF. DNA for the CDR3: TGCGCCAGCAGCTCCACCGGGACAGGAGGGTACGAGCAGTACTTC.

This clone appeared once. The genes are TRBV5-1 and TRBJ2-5, with D tentatively TRBD1 (5 bases). Germline loops: CDR1 SGHRS, CDR2 YFSETQ. V was clipped by 4 bases and J by 1 base, with 11 bases between them. There are 14 residues in the CDR3. The CDR3 spells CASSNFDSQETQYF. The CDR3 bases are TGCGCCAGCAGCAACTTCGACAGCCAAGAGACCCAGTACTTC.

This clone was seen only a few times. V and J are TRBV4-1 and TRBJ1-1, with TRBD1 matching over 9 bases. V lost 4 bases, J lost 4 bases, and 4 bases stayed unmatched. Germline loops: CDR1 MGHRA, CDR2 YSYEKL. There are 14 residues in the CDR3. CDR3 nucleotide sequence: TGCGCCAGCAGCCTACAGGGGGCGGTCACTGAAGCTTTCTTT. Translated, it gives CASSLQGAVTEAFF.

As regards this clone: The sample carries other DNA sequences with the same CDR3. This chain connects TRBV19 to TRBJ1-5; D is perhaps TRBD1 (5 bases). The CDR3 is made up of 14 amino acids. The ends were cut back, 2 bases at V and 4 bases at J, with 9 bases in the middle. Germline V CDR1 and CDR2: LNHDA, SQIVND (reference sequence). The CDR3 sequence: CASSIRQSNQPQHF. DNA of the CDR3: TGTGCCAGTAGTATAAGACAGAGTAATCAGCCCCAGCATTTT.

The CDR3 reads CASTGQLMNTEAFF. CDR3 nucleotides: TGTGCCAGTACTGGACAGTTAATGAACACTGAAGCTTTCTTT. The chain joins TRBV2 to TRBJ1-1; D might be TRBD1 (6 bases). Trimming stripped 9 bases from V and 0 bases from J, with 14 bases between. The germline V gene encodes CDR1 SNHLY and CDR2 FYNNEI. This CDR3 is built from 14 residues.

The chain joins TRBV9 to TRBJ2-2, with a tentative D call TRBD1 (5 bases). V was shortened by 3 bases and J by 0 bases, with 9 bases between the two germline ends. This CDR3 contains 15 residues. Germline-derived CDR1 and CDR2 are SGDLS and YYNGEE. The CDR3 protein is CASSGTPTNTGELFF. The CDR3 DNA sequence: TGTGCCAGCAGCGGGACACCAACGAACACCGGGGAGCTGTTTTTT.